This T cell receptor beta chain was obtained from a study of T cell repertoires in cytomegalovirus infection (dated by TCRdb to about 2019). Some background on the complete study: Alongside well-studied HLA-B-restricted epitopes, the peptide stimulations were aimed at recently identified HLA-C-restricted CMV epitopes, whose presentation resists viral immunomodulation. The HLA type of each donor mattered for the analysis, because public TCR beta signatures pointed to carriage of CMV infection along with the matching HLA type.

For sequencing, an Illumina HiSeq 1500 was employed. In-frame beta chains were kept once TCRdb had trimmed the public reads at Q25 with fastp and called clones with MiXCR. Duplicate CDR3 protein sequences are folded into a single record with the most common DNA and genes. In this sample the table shows 650,000 to 900,000 distinct CDR3 sequences, about 31% of which occur a single time. The ten largest clones represent roughly 12% of the sample. The germline V gene specifies MDHEN as CDR1 and SYDVKM as CDR2. The CDR3 sequence holds 20 residues, the cysteine and phenylalanine included. The sequence is cut down to CDR3 DNA, 60 bases in frame from base 1. Between the V and J ends, shortened by 4 bases and 2 bases respectively, the junction contains 28 bases. General study outcomes and caveats: The ex vivo response was dominated by HLA-C-restricted CMV-specific TCR beta clonotypes, which also provided the single most frequent clonotype in two of eight donors. In both this cohort and an independent roughly 350-donor cohort, the cumulative frequency of public TCR beta family members distinguished carriers of CMV infection plus the relevant HLA type.

This clonotype has more than one count but fewer than ten. Its antigen has not been determined. No much larger clonotype is one base removed from it; base qualities were not supplied. In the paper's terms, the treatment or condition label means: in vitro stimulation with specific CMV peptide epitopes to enrich CMV-specific T cells. Recombination linked TRBV28 to TRBJ2-3; the D element might be TRBD1 or TRBD2, as each aligns at 5 bases. The receptor comes from a human donor in good health (CMV status not recorded). Some clones in this sample may be carry-over from other donors' samples. Sample: cultured CD8+ T cells from PBMCs, taken from culture after CMV antigen stimulation. The CDR3: CASSSPFDRITRGDTDTQYF. The DNA sequence reads TGTGCCAGCAGTTCCCCTTTTGATAGAATTACCAGAGGGGACACAGATACGCAGTATTTT.